This record looks at one T cell receptor beta chain sequence and its context. The antigen is undetermined. The CDR3 extends over 15 amino acids. Germline V gene sequence: CDR1 MNHNY, CDR2 SVGAGI (reference sequence). V gave up 5 bases and J gave up 4 bases; unmatched junction bases: 4. The data were taken from a study of OX40 agonist ivuxolimab in advanced cancers. The assay was immunoSEQ multiplex PCR, and TCRdb's table has in-frame clones only and misses some. Here the sample spans 30,000 to 45,000 clones, about 84% being singletons. Findings and caveats of the study: At doses 0.1 to 3.0 mg/kg, CD4+ and CD8+ clones expanded.

V and J are TRBV6-6 and TRBJ1-3; TRBD1 matches 11 bases. The sample consisted of CD4+ or CD8+ T cells sorted from blood, taken in a trial of the OX40 agonist ivuxolimab. The sequence came from an adult with an advanced solid tumor such as melanoma, head and neck, liver or kidney cancer. CDR3 DNA sequence: TGTGCCAGCAGTAGGACAGGGGGCTCCGGAAACACCATATATTTT. Translating it yields CASSRTGGSGNTIYF.